This note documents a single T cell receptor beta chain sequence. The sample originates from a study of blood T cell repertoires in COVID-19. Sequenced by immunoSEQ multiplex PCR; TCRdb stores in-frame clones only, minus some. The sample consists of 310,000 or so clones, around 90% of them appearing once. The CDR3 is 14 amino acids. V lost 5 bases, J lost 4 bases, and 12 bases lay in between. Germline values: CDR1 LNHDA, CDR2 SQIVND (reference sequence). The sequenced sample was PBMCs or T cells enriched from blood (not recorded which). The genes are TRBV19 and TRBJ1-5; TRBD1 is a possible D gene (6 bases). The TCR originated in a woman aged 18-29 years who had recovered from COVID-19. CDR3: CASSARTANQPQHF. The CDR3 DNA is TGTGCCAGTAGTGCCAGGACAGCAAATCAGCCCCAGCATTTT.